These T cell receptor beta chains were read from a single sample in a study of T cells expressing NK-cell markers. TCRdb re-called the 5' RACE reads; every CDR3 protein appears as one record, without DNA. The record lists almost 450,000 distinct CDR3 sequences, of which the ten most abundant hold roughly 7.2%. What was sequenced was blood T cells: a sorted CD56 or NKG2C T cell subset, CD4+ or CD8+ T cells, or bulk PBMC T cells (not recorded which). The receptor source for this set is a woman aged 18 to 75 in good health. Both conserved end residues are part of each CDR3. The size field is filled for only some rows; it gives once, few, many or a size class.

V gene: TRBV7-2
CDR3 length: 16
J gene: TRBJ1-5
clone size: -
CDR3 protein: CASSLAGSRSNQPQHF

V gene: TRBV20-1
CDR3 length: 13
J gene: TRBJ2-4
clone size: -
CDR3 protein: CSARDRWENIQYF

V gene: TRBV3-1
CDR3 length: 16
J gene: TRBJ1-3
clone size: -
CDR3 protein: CASSLHPGTAGNTIYF

V gene: TRBV25-1
CDR3 length: 16
J gene: TRBJ2-1
clone size: -
CDR3 protein: CASSEYGAARLNEQFF

V gene: TRBV11-3
CDR3 length: 14
J gene: TRBJ2-3
clone size: -
CDR3 protein: CASSQARRADTQYF

V gene: TRBV18
CDR3 length: 13
J gene: TRBJ1-1
clone size: -
CDR3 protein: CASSPFGATEAFF

V gene: TRBV5-1
CDR3 length: 15
J gene: TRBJ2-1
clone size: medium-sized
CDR3 protein: CASSLFASGGDEQFF

V gene: TRBV7-9
CDR3 length: 15
J gene: TRBJ1-1
clone size: -
CDR3 protein: CASSTLGDDRTEAFF

V gene: TRBV4-3
CDR3 length: 14
J gene: TRBJ1-1
clone size: -
CDR3 protein: CASSHSTGGTEAFF

V gene: TRBV19
CDR3 length: 16
J gene: TRBJ2-3
clone size: -
CDR3 protein: CASSLGLPTYPDTQYF

V gene: TRBV20-1
CDR3 length: 16
J gene: TRBJ2-3
clone size: -
CDR3 protein: CSARDLLAGFTDTQYF

V gene: TRBV20-1
CDR3 length: 13
J gene: TRBJ2-7
clone size: -
CDR3 protein: CSVAGQGTYEQYF

V gene: TRBV7-2
CDR3 length: 15
J gene: TRBJ2-5
clone size: -
CDR3 protein: CASRASGPGKETQYF

V gene: TRBV10-3
CDR3 length: 14
J gene: TRBJ1-1
clone size: -
CDR3 protein: CAIRGTGGNTEAFF

V gene: TRBV7-2
CDR3 length: 15
J gene: TRBJ2-3
clone size: -
CDR3 protein: CASSLAGVGSDTQYF

V gene: TRBV9
CDR3 length: 15
J gene: TRBJ1-5
clone size: -
CDR3 protein: CASSVDGMERQPQHF

V gene: TRBV12-3/TRBV12-4
CDR3 length: 15
J gene: TRBJ1-2
clone size: -
CDR3 protein: CASSLATGFNYGYTF

V gene: TRBV7-2
CDR3 length: 16
J gene: TRBJ2-2
clone size: -
CDR3 protein: CASSGGGTGYAGELFF

V gene: TRBV7-8
CDR3 length: 15
J gene: TRBJ2-1
clone size: -
CDR3 protein: CASSQGSNRYNEQFF